This TCR beta chain was captured by sequencing in a study of T cells in Graves' hyperthyroidism and ophthalmopathy. RNA transcripts served as the template for amplifying TCR beta CDR3 regions. The TCR CDR3 first-round RT-PCR relied on the HTBI primer set. TCRdb re-analysed the multiplex PCR reads in MiXCR, keeping a single row per CDR3 protein. The sample has about 600,000 distinct CDR3 sequences, roughly a sixth seen once; the top ten hold less than 3.5%. This clonotype was counted between two and nine times. The length of the CDR3 is 15 residues. Trimming at V came to 3 bases and at J to 4 bases, leaving 2 bases not matched to a gene. Germline V gene data show CDR1 as SNHLY and CDR2 as FYNNEI. Clinicians diagnosed patients from clinical symptoms, serum thyroxine and TRAb, thyroid ultrasound and orbital computed tomography.

The chain couples TRBV2 to TRBJ2-2; 10 nucleotides line up with TRBD2. The sequenced sample consisted of blood. The source of this sequence is a woman aged 40 to 49 with Graves' ophthalmopathy. CDR3 DNA sequence: TGTGCCAGCAGTGATAAGCGGGGGGGCACCGGGGAGCTGTTTTTT. Translating it yields CASSDKRGGTGELFF.